This TCR beta chain emerged from a study of identical twins. MiXCR was run by TCRdb on the 5' RACE reads, yielding one entry per CDR3 protein. The table lists just over 500,000 distinct CDR3 sequences, roughly 21% of them singletons. This CDR3 has 16 amino acids. Germline V gene lookup returns CDR1 MNHEY and CDR2 SVGAGI. Trimming cost V 4 bases and J 4 bases; bases outside gene matches: 4. This sample was shared with a second study, whose subject was T cells expressing NK-cell markers. From that report: Sorting was restricted to alpha-beta TCR T cells by an anti-gamma-delta TCR antibody in several experiments. Once again these clonotypes came out on top in the CD3+CD56-NKG2C+ fraction of several donors.

Sequenced input: CD4+ T cells sorted from blood. The sequence was collected from a young woman in good health. The rearrangement links TRBV6-5 to TRBJ2-5, with 15 bases lining up with TRBD2. The CDR3 is CASSSGTSGGRETQYF. The DNA of the CDR3 is TGTGCCAGCAGTTCCGGGACTAGCGGGGGGAGAGAGACCCAGTACTTC.